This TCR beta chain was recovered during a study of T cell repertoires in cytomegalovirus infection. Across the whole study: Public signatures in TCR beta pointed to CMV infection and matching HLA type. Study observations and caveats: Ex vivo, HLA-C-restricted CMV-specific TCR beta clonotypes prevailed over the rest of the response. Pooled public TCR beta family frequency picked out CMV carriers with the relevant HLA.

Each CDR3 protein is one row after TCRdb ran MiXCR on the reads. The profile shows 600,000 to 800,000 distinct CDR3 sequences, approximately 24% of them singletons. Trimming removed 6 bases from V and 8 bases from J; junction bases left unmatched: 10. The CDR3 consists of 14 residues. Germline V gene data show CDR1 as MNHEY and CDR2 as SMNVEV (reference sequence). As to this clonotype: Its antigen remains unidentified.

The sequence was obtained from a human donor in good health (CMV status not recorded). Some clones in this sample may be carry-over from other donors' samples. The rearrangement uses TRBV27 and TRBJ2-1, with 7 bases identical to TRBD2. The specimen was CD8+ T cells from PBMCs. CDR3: CASSWGGTGDEQFF. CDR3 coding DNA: TGTGCCAGCAGCTGGGGGGGGACTGGAGATGAGCAGTTCTTC.